This T cell receptor beta chain was sequenced during a study of blood T cell repertoires in COVID-19. Study-level information: COVID-19 samples collected from the United States, Italy and Spain covered acute and convalescent phases. Sources were T cells, B-cell-depleted T cells, or PBMCs; the material itself was cDNA or gDNA.

V lost 6 bases, J lost 7 bases, and 16 bases lay in between. CDR3 length: 13 amino acids. In the authors' methods: Counts of nucleated cells, estimated from reference gene primer amplification, were obtained. Method: immunoSEQ multiplex PCR; TCRdb's copy keeps in-frame clones and lacks some. The V and J calls and clone size were taken over from that table, and D and trimming were inferred from the DNA. The sample has 190,000 or so clones; under 80% are singletons. This TCR was recovered from a man over 45 who had recovered from COVID-19. Sequencing input: peripheral blood. V usage is TRBV12-3 or TRBV12-4 and J usage is TRBJ2-7; a possible D gene is TRBD1 (5 bases). CDR3 sequence: CASSRAGPGEQYF. The CDR3 bases are TGTGCCAGCAGCCGTGCAGGGCCAGGGGAGCAGTACTTC.